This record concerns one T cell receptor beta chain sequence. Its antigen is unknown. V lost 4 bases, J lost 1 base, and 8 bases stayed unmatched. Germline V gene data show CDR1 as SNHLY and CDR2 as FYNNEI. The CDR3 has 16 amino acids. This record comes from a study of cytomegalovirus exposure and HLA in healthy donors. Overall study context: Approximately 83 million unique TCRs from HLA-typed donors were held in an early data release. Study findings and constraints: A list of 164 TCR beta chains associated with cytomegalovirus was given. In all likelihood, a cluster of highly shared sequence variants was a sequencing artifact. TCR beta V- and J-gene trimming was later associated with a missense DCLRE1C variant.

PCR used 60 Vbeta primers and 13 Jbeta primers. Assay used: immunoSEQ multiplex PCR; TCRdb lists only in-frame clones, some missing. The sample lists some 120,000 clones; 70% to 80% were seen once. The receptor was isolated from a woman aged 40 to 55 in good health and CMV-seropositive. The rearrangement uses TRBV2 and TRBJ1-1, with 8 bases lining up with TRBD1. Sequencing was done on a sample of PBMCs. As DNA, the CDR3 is TGTGCCAGCAGTGTAAGAATGACAGGGGCGAACACTGAAGCTTTCTTT. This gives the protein CASSVRMTGANTEAFF.